This T cell receptor beta chain was documented in a study of a mutant IDH1 vaccine in newly diagnosed glioma. Described time point: week 5, during vaccination. The study gave 300 ug of mutant IDH1 20-mer peptide per vaccine dose, with topical imiquimod. Clones were read by immunoSEQ multiplex PCR, and TCRdb kept only the in-frame ones, dropping some. The table records more than 25,000 clones, roughly 90% of them present only once. The CDR3 totals 16 residues. The V and J ends lost 4 bases and 5 bases, in that order; junction bases with no gene match: 7. Germline loops: CDR1 SGHRS, CDR2 YFSETQ. As regards this clone: The antigen is unknown.

The clonotype comes from a man aged 18 to 35 with glioma. This sample comprised PBMCs, obtained from a glioma patient whose treatment included an IDH1 peptide vaccine. The V gene is TRBV5-1, the J gene TRBJ2-5; 14 nucleotides agree with TRBD2. In nucleotides, the CDR3 is TGCGCCAGCAGCCTAGGGACTAGCGGGAGTTGGGAGACCCAGTACTTC. It codes for CASSLGTSGSWETQYF.